This TCR beta chain was recorded in a study of molecular identifiers for immune sequencing clone quantification. The wider study: Sequencing covered four of five parts into which replicate RNA from approximately 20,000 or 98,000 naive CD8 cells was split. Findings and caveats of the study: Effector cells had over 99% of their molecules in clones above 20 RNA copies, while naive cells had under 1%. Highly expanded clone sizes could be underestimated through barcode sharing by identical TCR molecules.

This clonotype was observed at least ten times. Its antigen is unknown. Germline-derived CDR1 and CDR2 are SEHNR and FQNEAQ (reference sequence). V shed 4 bases and J shed 12 bases, with 12 bases lying between them. The CDR3 has 12 amino acids. Previously described methods and listed TCR primers produced bulk TCR libraries. TCRdb passed the PCR reads through MiXCR, listing each CDR3 protein once. The table records around 480,000 distinct CDR3 sequences, about 26% of them present only once. Material for sequencing was naive CD8+ T cells from blood, with Jurkat cell RNA spiked in. Sample subset: FACS-sorted CD8+CD4-CCR7+CD45RA+ naive T cells. This chain uses TRBV7-9 with TRBJ1-4; possibly TRBD1 for D (5 bases). This TCR derives from a human donor in good health. Some libraries in this study had Jurkat cell RNA spiked in. CDR3 coding DNA: TGTGCCAGCAGCTCGGACAACGTAGAACTGTTTTTT. It codes for CASSSDNVELFF.